This note documents a single T cell receptor beta chain sequence. Per the authors' pipeline: Estimated nucleated cell counts came from reference gene primer amplification. Libraries were prepared by immunoSEQ multiplex PCR; TCRdb keeps only in-frame clonotypes and omits some of them. V and J calls and clone size come straight from that table; D and trimming were deduced from the DNA. Among about 150,000 clones, around 78% were seen once, and the ten largest hold roughly 1.5%. This entry belongs to a study of blood T cell repertoires in COVID-19. Whole-study context: The study drew acute and convalescent COVID-19 samples from the United States, Italy and Spain. PBMCs, B-cell-depleted T cells, or T cells provided the cDNA or gDNA that made up the material.

This sequence was found in an older man with acute or convalescent COVID-19. Sequencing was done on a sample of peripheral blood.

The CDR3 here is CASSSLLRTGKYGYTF. CDR3 DNA sequence: TGTGCCAGCAGTTCCTTACTCAGGACAGGGAAATATGGCTACACCTTC. The chain uses TRBV6-5 and TRBJ1-2; 8 nucleotides line up with TRBD1. The CDR3 has 16 amino acids. V dropped 4 bases and J dropped 5; count of bases not matched to a gene: 12. Germline V CDR1 and CDR2: MNHEY, SVGAGI.